These 28 T cell receptor beta chains were all obtained from the same sample, sequenced in a study of CD4 T cells in relation to SARS-CoV-2 and coronaviruses. Produced via immunoSEQ multiplex PCR; TCRdb's table is partial and in-frame only. The sample holds tens of thousands of clones, approximately 87% seen once. Material for sequencing was memory CD4+ T cells from PBMCs. Receptor source: an adult with COVID-19.

The rearrangement joins TRBV19 to TRBJ1-2, with unresolved D. Between the trimmed V and J ends, which lost 3 bases and 3 bases, there was a span of 11 bases. Germline V gene sequence: CDR1 LNHDA, CDR2 SQIVND (reference sequence). This CDR3 region has 14 residues. CDR3 sequence: CASSIRTSDYGYTF. In DNA, the CDR3 is TGTGCCAGTAGTATTCGGACGTCCGACTATGGCTACACCTTC.

The chain is built from TRBV4-3 and TRBJ1-4; D is undetermined. This CDR3 comprises 15 residues. Trimming removed 2 bases from V and 7 bases from J, with 14 bases in between. Germline lookup yields CDR1 LGHNA and CDR2 YSLEER. The CDR3 sequence is CASSQTRRWSEKLFF. The CDR3 DNA reads as TGCGCCAGCAGCCAAACAAGGCGATGGAGTGAAAAACTGTTTTTT.

This chain uses TRBV7-2 with TRBJ2-4; D possibly uses TRBD1 or TRBD2 (5 bases each). The germline V gene has CDR1 SGHTA and CDR2 FQGNSA. The V end was cut by 3 bases, the J end by 8 bases, with 17 bases between. This CDR3 has 15 residues. The DNA for the CDR3 is TGTGCCAGCAGCTTGACCCAGCGCCGAGGGGACATTCAGTACTTC. Amino acid sequence: CASSLTQRRGDIQYF.

The V call is TRBV19, the J call TRBJ2-2; 8 bases are shared with TRBD1. The CDR3 consists of 14 residues. V lost 6 bases to trimming and J lost 6 bases; unmatched junction nucleotides: 6. Germline CDR1 and CDR2: LNHDA and SQIVND (reference sequence). CDR3 sequence reads: CASRPDRGAGELFF. For the CDR3, the DNA is TGTGCCAGTAGACCCGACAGGGGCGCCGGGGAGCTGTTTTTT.

The chain links TRBV4-3 to TRBJ1-1; D uncertain. The CDR3 runs to 15 residues. V shed 0 bases and J shed 4 bases, with 12 bases lying between them. In germline, CDR1 is LGHNA, CDR2 YSLEER. The CDR3 coding sequence is TGCGCCAGCAGCCAAGATCGGGCGGGGAGCACTGAAGCTTTCTTT. Encoded protein: CASSQDRAGSTEAFF.

This chain connects TRBV18 to TRBJ1-1; TRBD1 matches at 7 bases. Trimming cost V 3 bases and J 7 bases; bases outside gene matches: 8. Germline V gene data show CDR1 as KGHSH and CDR2 as LQKENI. There are 14 residues in the CDR3. The CDR3 here is CASSPYTGVIEAFF. CDR3 coding DNA: TGTGCCAGCTCACCTTACACAGGGGTGATTGAAGCTTTCTTT.

The genes are TRBV2 and TRBJ1-2; perhaps TRBD1 as D (5 bases). Germline V gives CDR1 SNHLY, CDR2 FYNNEI. The CDR3 is 16 residues long. The germline V and J ends were trimmed by 2 bases and 0 bases, with 13 bases remaining between them. The CDR3 loop is CASSEFRGTANYGYTF. Here the CDR3 DNA reads TGTGCCAGCAGTGAATTTCGCGGGACCGCTAACTATGGCTACACCTTC.

This clone was picked up a small number of times. The CDR3 DNA reads as TGTGCCAGCAGCATAGCCATAGCGGGGGGGAACGAGCAGTACTTC. Translating gives CASSIAIAGGNEQYF. The chain recombines TRBV2 with TRBJ2-7; TRBD2 matches 11 bases. V shed 6 bases and J 5 bases; nucleotides not matched to a gene: 9. The CDR3 is 15 residues long. CDR1 is SNHLY, CDR2 FYNNEI, per germline.

The chain joins TRBV5-4 to TRBJ2-3; 8 bases match TRBD2. Germline V gene lookup returns CDR1 SGHNT and CDR2 YYREEE (reference sequence). Trimming cost V 1 base and J 3 bases; bases outside gene matches: 4. This CDR3 region has 15 residues. The CDR3 DNA follows: TGTGCCAGCAGCTTGTTAGCGGGGAGAACAGATACGCAGTATTTT. It specifies CASSLLAGRTDTQYF. Using reference TRBV5-4 and TRBJ2-3 for the parts outside the CDR3, the full variable domain is ETGVTQSPTHLIKTRGQQVTLRCSSQSGHNTVSWYQQALGQGPQFIFQYYREEENGRGNFPPRFSGLQFPNYSSELNVNALELDDSALYLCASSLLAGRTDTQYFGPGTRLTVL.

This sequence joins TRBV5-4 and TRBJ2-7; the D gene is possibly TRBD2 (6 bases). The CDR3 totals 15 residues. V shed 7 bases and J shed 6 bases, with 23 bases lying between them. Germline loops: CDR1 SGHNT, CDR2 YYREEE (reference sequence). For the CDR3, the DNA is TGTGCCAGCGGATCACTAGCTACAGGAAACGGCGAGCAGTACTTC. Protein: CASGSLATGNGEQYF.

Written as DNA, the CDR3 is TGTGCCAGCAGCCAAGATCGTGGTCGACACCCACAGCATTTT. Its translation: CASSQDRGRHPQHF. The chain has TRBV3-1 (or the pseudogene TRBV3-2) and TRBJ1-5; D gene ambiguous. The CDR3 contains 14 residues. Germline values: CDR1 LGHDT, CDR2 YNNKEL (reference sequence). V lost 0 bases to trimming and J lost 13 bases, with 16 bases between them.

This rearrangement joins TRBV18 to TRBJ2-4; 8 bases align to TRBD1. V trimming: 5 bases; J trimming: 3 bases; junction bases outside the gene matches: 18. The CDR3 extends over 19 amino acids. Germline CDR1 and CDR2: KGHSH and LQKENI. The CDR3 DNA is TGTGCCAGCTCAACCCGCACACCCGGACAGGGTATGAGCAAAAACATTCAGTACTTC. Its translation is CASSTRTPGQGMSKNIQYF.

The rearrangement links TRBV9 to TRBJ2-7, with 7 bases identical to TRBD1. CDR1 SGDLS and CDR2 YYNGEE come from the germline V gene. The ends lost 1 base at V and 9 bases at J; junction bases unmatched: 16. The CDR3 runs to 16 residues. Here the CDR3 reads CASSVTDRVLGAVQYF. The CDR3 nucleotides read TGTGCCAGCAGCGTAACCGACAGGGTTCTGGGGGCCGTGCAGTACTTC. Full variable domain (outside the CDR3, taken from reference TRBV9 and TRBJ2-7): DSGVTQTPKHLITATGQRVTLRCSPRSGDLSVYWYQQSLDQGLQFLIQYYNGEERAKGNILERFSAQQFPDLHSELNLSSLELGDSALYFCASSVTDRVLGAVQYFGPGTRLTVT.

This chain links TRBV3-1 (or the pseudogene TRBV3-2) with TRBJ2-5, with 10 bases lining up with TRBD2. Germline lookup yields CDR1 LGHDT and CDR2 YNNKEL (reference sequence). The CDR3 covers 19 residues. Trimming at V came to 2 bases and at J to 0 bases, leaving 12 bases not matched to a gene. The CDR3 protein is CASSQRGASGGAYQETQYF. The CDR3 nucleotides read TGTGCCAGCAGCCAAAGGGGGGCTAGCGGGGGCGCCTACCAAGAGACCCAGTACTTC.

The chain carries TRBV7-9 and TRBJ1-4; the D gene is possibly TRBD1 (5 bases). V lost 1 base, J lost 2 bases, and 8 bases lay in between. The CDR3 runs 15 residues. CDR1 is SEHNR and CDR2 is FQNEAQ in the germline V gene (reference sequence). In nucleotides, the CDR3 is TGTGCCAGCAGCTTAGTGCCAGGGACTAATGAAAAACTGTTTTTT. This translates into CASSLVPGTNEKLFF.

This clone was seen a few times. J is TRBJ2-1 and V is TRBV29-1; 8 bases fit TRBD2. The V gene end was trimmed by 4 bases and the J gene end by 10 bases; junction bases not matched to a gene: 6. The V gene's germline CDR1 is SQVTM and CDR2 ANQGSEA. This CDR3 has 12 residues. The CDR3 here is CSVATSGGEQFF. CDR3 DNA sequence: TGCAGCGTTGCTACTAGCGGAGGGGAGCAGTTCTTC.

The V call is TRBV2, the J call TRBJ1-5, with no clear D. Trimming removed 6 bases at V and 2 bases at J, with 8 bases between. The CDR3 contains 13 residues. Germline V lookup: CDR1 SNHLY, CDR2 FYNNEI. As DNA, the CDR3 is TGTGCCAGCAGGACGTCCCGCAATCAGCCCCAGCATTTT. It is translated as CASRTSRNQPQHF.

This clone is classed as medium-sized (0.01 to 0.1%). The chain employs TRBV19 and TRBJ2-7; unclear D gene. V gave up 5 bases and J gave up 0 bases, with 5 bases separating them. CDR1 LNHDA and CDR2 SQIVND come from the germline V gene (reference sequence). The CDR3 has 12 residues. CDR3 sequence reads: CASSASSYEQYF. In DNA form, the CDR3 reads TGTGCCAGTAGTGCCAGCTCCTACGAGCAGTACTTC.

The chain has TRBV6-5 and TRBJ2-7; perhaps D is TRBD1 or TRBD2 (5 bases each). V was clipped by 7 bases and J by 2 bases, with 12 bases between them. The CDR3 sequence is 13 residues long. Per germline, CDR1 MNHEY and CDR2 SVGAGI. The chain's CDR3 is CASTVGAAYEQYF. The CDR3 DNA reads as TGTGCCAGCACGGTCGGGGCCGCCTACGAGCAGTACTTC.

The rearrangement links TRBV5-1 to TRBJ2-1; 14 nucleotides agree with TRBD2. CDR3 size: 16 residues. J was trimmed by 9 bases and V by 4 bases; bases with no gene match: 9. From germline, CDR1 is SGHRS and CDR2 YFSETQ. The CDR3 DNA reads as TGCGCCAGCAGCCTGACTAGCGGGGGGGCCGGGGGTGAGCAGTTCTTC. Protein sequence: CASSLTSGGAGGEQFF.

The gene calls are TRBV5-1 and TRBJ2-7, with D perhaps TRBD1 (5 bases). The germline CDR1 and CDR2 sequences are SGHRS and YFSETQ. V was cut by 4 bases and J by 0 bases, with 11 bases left in between. The length of the CDR3 is 14 residues. CDR3 coding DNA: TGCGCCAGCAGCCAGGGCCTGAGCTCCTACGAGCAGTACTTC. Residues: CASSQGLSSYEQYF.

The chain links TRBV10-1 to TRBJ2-1; 9 bases map to TRBD1. The germline gives CDR1 WNHNN, CDR2 SYGVQD (reference sequence). Trimming at V came to 6 bases and at J to 8 bases, leaving 14 bases not matched to a gene. The CDR3 consists of 16 residues. In nucleotides, the CDR3 is TGCGCCAGCAGAACTCCAACCGGGACAGGGTTTGATGAGCAGTTCTTC. Its translation: CASRTPTGTGFDEQFF.

This chain connects TRBV7-2 to TRBJ1-3; tentatively, D is TRBD1 (5 bases). Germline V gene sequence: CDR1 SGHTA, CDR2 FQGNSA. This CDR3 is built from 13 residues. V lost 3 bases, J lost 8 bases, and 11 bases lay in between. In nucleotides, the CDR3 is TGTGCCAGCAGCTTCAGGAGGGGAGACACCATATATTTT. Its protein is CASSFRRGDTIYF.

The V gene is TRBV6-5, the J gene TRBJ2-7; D perhaps matches TRBD1 (5 bases). The CDR3 length is 15 residues. Trimming shortened V by 0 bases and J by 2 bases, and 11 bases separated the two germline ends. Germline CDR1 MNHEY, CDR2 SVGAGI. CDR3 sequence reads: CASSYSSGRTYEQYF. Here the CDR3 DNA reads TGTGCCAGCAGTTACTCTTCAGGGCGAACCTACGAGCAGTACTTC.

The chain links TRBV13 to TRBJ1-1; D possibly corresponds to TRBD1 (6 bases). V was shortened by 2 bases and J by 3 bases, with 10 bases between the two germline ends. CDR3 length equals 14 residues. The V gene's germline CDR1 is PRHDT and CDR2 FYEKMQ (reference sequence). In DNA, the CDR3 is TGTGCCAGCAGCTTAACAGGGTGGGACACTGAAGCTTTCTTT. It yields the protein CASSLTGWDTEAFF. Looking up the rest from reference TRBV13 and TRBJ1-1 gives the full variable domain: AAGVIQSPRHLIKEKRETATLKCYPIPRHDTVYWYQQGPGQDPQFLISFYEKMQSDKGSIPDRFSAQQFSDYHSELNMSSLELGDSALYFCASSLTGWDTEAFFGQGTRLTVV.

The rearrangement links TRBV7-2 to TRBJ2-5, with 14 positions matching TRBD2. Germline loops: CDR1 SGHTA, CDR2 FQGNSA. J was trimmed by 2 bases and V by 1 base; bases with no gene match: 3. CDR3 length: 17 residues. CDR3 loop: CASSLVGTSGGQETQYF. CDR3 DNA sequence: TGTGCCAGCAGCTTAGTTGGGACTAGCGGGGGACAAGAGACCCAGTACTTC.

The chain couples TRBV5-6 to TRBJ1-5; 9 nucleotides line up with TRBD1. Trimming took 4 bases from V and 2 from J; bases not matched to a gene: 4. Germline CDR1 is SGHDT and CDR2 is YYEEEE. The CDR3 sequence is 15 residues long. CDR3 DNA sequence: TGTGCCAGCAGCGGCGGACAGGGGCGCAATCAGCCCCAGCATTTT. This translates into CASSGGQGRNQPQHF.

V is TRBV6-5 and J is TRBJ1-6; 7 nucleotides match TRBD1. In germline, CDR1 is MNHEY, CDR2 SVGAGI. The CDR3 length is 14 residues. J lost 9 bases, V lost 5 bases, and 7 bases had no gene match. CDR3 in amino acids: CASSLRGDSSPLHF. The CDR3 DNA is TGTGCCAGCAGTCTCAGGGGGGATAGTTCACCCCTCCACTTT.